The 6 T cell receptor beta chains presented below share a single source sample, sequenced in a study of OX40 agonist ivuxolimab in advanced cancers. Generated by immunoSEQ multiplex PCR, the TCRdb table keeps only in-frame clones and is missing some. The sample has tens of thousands of clones; 88% are singletons. The specimen was CD4+ or CD8+ T cells sorted from blood, collected in a trial of the OX40 agonist ivuxolimab. The receptor set was obtained from an adult with an advanced solid tumor such as melanoma, head and neck, liver or kidney cancer.

The chain links TRBV9 to TRBJ1-1; 7 nucleotides align to TRBD1. The CDR3 loop spans 15 amino acids. V gave up 3 bases and J gave up 1 base; unmatched junction bases: 6. Per germline, CDR1 SGDLS and CDR2 YYNGEE. CDR3 coding DNA: TGTGCCAGCAGCGGAGAATGGACAGGGAACACTGAAGCTTTCTTT. Its protein is CASSGEWTGNTEAFF.

In DNA, the CDR3 is TGTGCCAGCAGCGGCCCTGGGGCCAACGTCCTGACTTTC. As protein: CASSGPGANVLTF. The J gene is TRBJ2-6, the V gene TRBV7-3; D is unresolved. This CDR3 is 13 amino acids long. Germline V gene data show CDR1 as SGHTA and CDR2 as FQGTGA. V dropped 5 bases and J dropped 2 bases, with 4 bases sitting between them.

The genes are TRBV25-1 and TRBJ2-5; 7 bases are a match to TRBD1. The germline CDR1 and CDR2 sequences are MGHDK and SYGVNS. V gave up 0 bases and J gave up 5 bases; unmatched junction bases: 9. The CDR3 length is 16 residues. DNA of the CDR3: TGTGCCAGCAGTGAATATTTAGGGGGCGCCGGGGAGACCCAGTACTTC. Amino acids: CASSEYLGGAGETQYF.

This clone appeared a single time. The chain is built from TRBV15 and TRBJ2-1, with no clear D. V was pared by 4 bases and J by 5 bases, with 3 bases between. In germline, CDR1 is LNHNV, CDR2 YYDKDF (reference sequence). This CDR3 is 11 amino acids long. This CDR3 reads CATSINNEQFF. CDR3 nucleotides: TGTGCCACCAGCATAAACAATGAGCAGTTCTTC.

The genes are TRBV29-1 and TRBJ2-4; 8 nucleotides line up with TRBD2. This CDR3 is built from 12 residues. The trim removed 7 bases at V and 7 bases at J, leaving 6 bases unmatched. Germline CDR1 is SQVTM and CDR2 is ANQGSEA. For the CDR3, the DNA is TGCAGCGCAGCGGGAGCTGGGAACATTCAGTACTTC. Translation gives CSAAGAGNIQYF.

The chain carries TRBV7-3 and TRBJ1-1; weak D call: TRBD1 (5 bases). In germline, CDR1 is SGHTA, CDR2 FQGTGA. This CDR3 comprises 14 residues. V was cut by 5 bases and J by 4 bases, with 14 bases left in between. Here the CDR3 reads CASSRRGGGTEAFF. CDR3 nucleotides: TGTGCCAGCAGCCGACGAGGTGGGGGCACTGAAGCTTTCTTT.